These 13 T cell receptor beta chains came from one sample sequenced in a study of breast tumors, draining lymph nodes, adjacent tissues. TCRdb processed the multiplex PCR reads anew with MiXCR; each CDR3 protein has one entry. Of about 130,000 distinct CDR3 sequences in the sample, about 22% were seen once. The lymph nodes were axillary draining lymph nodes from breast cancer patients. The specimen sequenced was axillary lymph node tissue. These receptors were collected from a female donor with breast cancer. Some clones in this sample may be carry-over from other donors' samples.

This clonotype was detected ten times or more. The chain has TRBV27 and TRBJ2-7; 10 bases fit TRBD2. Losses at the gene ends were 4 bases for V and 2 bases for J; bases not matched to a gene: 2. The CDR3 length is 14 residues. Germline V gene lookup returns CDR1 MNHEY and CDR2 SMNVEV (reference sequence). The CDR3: CASSSLAGAYEQYF. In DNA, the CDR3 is TGTGCCAGCAGTTCCCTAGCGGGGGCCTACGAGCAGTACTTC.

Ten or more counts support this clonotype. The CDR3 sequence is CASSVSSGGLSYNEQFF. CDR3 sequence (DNA): TGTGCCAGCAGCGTATCGTCAGGGGGCCTTTCCTACAATGAGCAGTTCTTC. The gene calls are TRBV9 and TRBJ2-1; 8 bases are shared with TRBD1. V was clipped by 1 base and J by 1 base; unmatched bases: 7. Germline CDR1 SGDLS, CDR2 YYNGEE. The CDR3 sequence is 17 residues long.

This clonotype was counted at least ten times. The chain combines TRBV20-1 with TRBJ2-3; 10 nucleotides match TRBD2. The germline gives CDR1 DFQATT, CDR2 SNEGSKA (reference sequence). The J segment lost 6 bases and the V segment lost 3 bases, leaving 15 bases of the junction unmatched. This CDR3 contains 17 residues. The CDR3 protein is CSARPPLAGASEDTQYF. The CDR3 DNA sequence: TGCAGTGCTAGGCCCCCTCTAGCGGGAGCCTCGGAGGATACGCAGTATTTT.

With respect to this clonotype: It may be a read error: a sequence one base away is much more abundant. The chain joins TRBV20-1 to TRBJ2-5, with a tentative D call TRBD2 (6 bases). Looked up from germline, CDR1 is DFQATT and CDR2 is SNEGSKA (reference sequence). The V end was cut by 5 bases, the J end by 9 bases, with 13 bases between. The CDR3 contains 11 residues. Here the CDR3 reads CSALVREAQYF. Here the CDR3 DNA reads TGCAGTGCTTTAGTGAGGGAGGCCCAGTACTTC.

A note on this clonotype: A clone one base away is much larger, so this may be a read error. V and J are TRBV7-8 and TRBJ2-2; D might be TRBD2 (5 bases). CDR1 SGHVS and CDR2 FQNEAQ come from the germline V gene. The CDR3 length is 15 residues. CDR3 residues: CASSWRETNTGELVF. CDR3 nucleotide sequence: TGTGCCAGCAGCTGGCGAGAGACGAACACCGGGGAGCTGGTTTTT. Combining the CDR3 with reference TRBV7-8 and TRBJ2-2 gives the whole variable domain GAGVSQSPRYKVAKRGQDVALRCDPISGHVSLFWYQQALGQGPEFLTYFQNEAQLDKSGLPSDRFFAERPEGSVSTLKIQRTQQEDSAVYLCASSWRETNTGELVFGEGSRLTVL.

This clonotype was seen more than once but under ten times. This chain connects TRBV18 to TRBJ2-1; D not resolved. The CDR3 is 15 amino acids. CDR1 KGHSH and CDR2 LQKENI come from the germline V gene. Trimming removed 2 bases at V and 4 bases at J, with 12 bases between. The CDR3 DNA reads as TGTGCCAGCTCACCATACGCTGGCACTTACAATGAGCAGTTCTTC. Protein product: CASSPYAGTYNEQFF.

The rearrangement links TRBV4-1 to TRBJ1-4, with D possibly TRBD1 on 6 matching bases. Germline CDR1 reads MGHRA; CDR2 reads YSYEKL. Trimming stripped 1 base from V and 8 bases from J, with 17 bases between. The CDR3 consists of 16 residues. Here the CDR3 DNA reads TGCGCCAGCAGCCAAGGAGCGGGCAGGGGTTGGGAAAAACTGTTTTTT. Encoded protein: CASSQGAGRGWEKLFF.

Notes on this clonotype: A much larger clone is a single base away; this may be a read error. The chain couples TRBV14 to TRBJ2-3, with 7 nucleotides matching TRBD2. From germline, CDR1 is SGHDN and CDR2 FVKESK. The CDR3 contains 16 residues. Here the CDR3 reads CASSLTSRTSTDTQCF. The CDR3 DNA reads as TGTGCCAGCAGCCTGACTAGCAGAACTAGCACAGATACGCAGTGTTTT.

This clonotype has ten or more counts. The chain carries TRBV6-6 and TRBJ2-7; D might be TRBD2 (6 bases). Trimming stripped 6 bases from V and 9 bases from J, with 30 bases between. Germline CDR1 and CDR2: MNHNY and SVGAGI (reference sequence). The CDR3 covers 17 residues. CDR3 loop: CASSQSRDWTTGPGQYF. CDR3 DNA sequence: TGTGCCAGCAGCCAAAGCCGGGACTGGACCACGGGGCCCGGGCAGTACTTC.

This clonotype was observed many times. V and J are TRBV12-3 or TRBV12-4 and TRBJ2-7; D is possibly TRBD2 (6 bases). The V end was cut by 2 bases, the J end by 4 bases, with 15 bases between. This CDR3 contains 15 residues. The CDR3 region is CASSLRGGKGYEQYF. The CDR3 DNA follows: TGTGCCAGCAGTTTAAGGGGCGGGAAGGGGTACGAGCAGTACTTC.

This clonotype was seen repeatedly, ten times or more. The CDR3 DNA is TGTGCCAGCAGCCCCAGGAGGGGAGATACGCAGTATTTT. This gives the protein CASSPRRGDTQYF. The rearrangement uses TRBV11-3 and TRBJ2-3, with D perhaps TRBD2 (6 bases). Germline V gene lookup returns CDR1 SGHNT and CDR2 YENEEA. V lost 5 bases and J 5 bases, leaving 11 bases between the germline ends. This CDR3 is 13 amino acids long.

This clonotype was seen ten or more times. CDR3: CSALSRGGETQYF. Here the CDR3 DNA reads TGCAGCGCTCTTTCCCGGGGGGGAGAGACCCAGTACTTC. The gene calls are TRBV29-1 and TRBJ2-5, with 8 bases matching TRBD2. V shed 7 bases and J 4 bases; nucleotides not matched to a gene: 8. The CDR3 contains 13 residues. CDR1 and CDR2 from the germline V gene are SQVTM and ANQGSEA.

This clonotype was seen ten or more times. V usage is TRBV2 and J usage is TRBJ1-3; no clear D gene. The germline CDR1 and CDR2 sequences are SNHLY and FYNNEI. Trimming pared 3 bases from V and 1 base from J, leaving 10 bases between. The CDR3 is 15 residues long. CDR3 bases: TGTGCCAGCAGTGAGGCAGGTTGGTCTGGAAACACCATATATTTT. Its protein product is CASSEAGWSGNTIYF.